These 24 T cell receptor beta chains originate from one sample sequenced in a study of cytomegalovirus exposure and HLA in healthy donors. Primers: 60 Vbeta forward and 13 Jbeta reverse. Repertoires were generated with immunoSEQ multiplex PCR, while TCRdb's copy carries only in-frame clones and drops some. This sample has some 200,000 clones, with around 76% found just once. Sequences were obtained from PBMCs. These receptors were taken from a man aged 18 to 29 in good health and CMV-seronegative.

The chain links TRBV7-2 to TRBJ2-5; the D gene is possibly TRBD2 (6 bases). Trimming stripped 1 base from V and 4 bases from J, with 19 bases between. Germline values: CDR1 SGHTA, CDR2 FQGNSA. The CDR3 totals 17 residues. CDR3 bases: TGTGCCAGCAGCTTAGACCTTGGCGGGGTGAGGAGAGAGACCCAGTACTTC. It codes for CASSLDLGGVRRETQYF.

The CDR3 DNA follows: TGTGCCAGCAGCCAAGGGGATCAGGGGCCCTATGGCTACACCTTC. Residues: CASSQGDQGPYGYTF. The chain has TRBV4-2 and TRBJ1-2, with D perhaps TRBD1 (6 bases). Trimming removed 1 base at V and 4 bases at J, with 13 bases between. The CDR3 is 15 residues long. The germline gives CDR1 LGHNA, CDR2 YNFKEQ.

CDR3 in amino acids: CASSAATGYETQYF. CDR3 in DNA: TGCGCCAGCAGCGCGGCAACAGGGTATGAGACCCAGTACTTC. The V call is TRBV5-1, the J call TRBJ2-5, with D possibly matching TRBD1 (6 bases). V lost 4 bases and J lost 5, with 15 bases in between. The CDR3 spans 14 residues. The germline V gene has CDR1 SGHRS and CDR2 YFSETQ.

This clone has just a few counts. In nucleotides, the CDR3 is TGTGCCAGCTCGGAAGGGGGCAACTATGGCTACACCTTC. Translating gives CASSEGGNYGYTF. The gene calls are TRBV28 and TRBJ1-2, with TRBD1 matching 7 bases. Germline loops: CDR1 MDHEN, CDR2 SYDVKM. The CDR3 consists of 13 residues. V lost 8 bases, J lost 2 bases, and 5 bases stayed unmatched.

The chain uses TRBV28 and TRBJ1-5; D unresolved. Trimming took 3 bases from V and 0 from J, leaving 9 bases between them. Germline V lookup: CDR1 MDHEN, CDR2 SYDVKM. CDR3 length: 15 amino acids. CDR3 nucleotide sequence: TGTGCCAGCAGTTTTTTGAGTCATAGCAATCAGCCCCAGCATTTT. Translated, it gives CASSFLSHSNQPQHF.

CDR3 DNA sequence: TGTGCCAGCAGTCCCTCTAGCGGGGCGGTCTACGAGCAGTACTTC. Its translation: CASSPSSGAVYEQYF. The chain employs TRBV2 and TRBJ2-7; 9 nucleotides match TRBD2. This CDR3 has 15 residues. In germline, CDR1 is SNHLY, CDR2 FYNNEI. V trimming: 5 bases; J trimming: 3 bases; junction bases outside the gene matches: 8.

The chain is built from TRBV10-1 and TRBJ2-1; 12 bases match TRBD2. The ends lost 6 bases at V and 6 bases at J; junction bases unmatched: 9. CDR3 length: 16 residues. Looked up from germline, CDR1 is WNHNN and CDR2 is SYGVQD (reference sequence). The CDR3 sequence is CASSAGLAGGGNEQFF. CDR3 in DNA: TGCGCCAGCAGCGCGGGACTAGCGGGTGGGGGCAATGAGCAGTTCTTC.

V gene TRBV28 combines with J gene TRBJ2-5; the D gene is possibly TRBD2 (5 bases). The V gene lost 3 bases and the J gene lost 5 bases, with 13 bases spanning the gap. The CDR3 is 14 residues long. Germline values: CDR1 MDHEN, CDR2 SYDVKM. CDR3 nucleotide sequence: TGTGCCAGCAGTTTGGACTCTGGCCGTGAGACCCAGTACTTC. As protein: CASSLDSGRETQYF.

This clone was seen a handful of times. This chain joins TRBV5-4 and TRBJ2-1; 11 bases are a match to TRBD2. CDR1 and CDR2 from the germline V gene are SGHNT and YYREEE (reference sequence). J lost 5 bases, V lost 4 bases, and 11 bases had no gene match. This CDR3 is built from 17 residues. Here the CDR3 reads CASSPNSGTSGNNEQFF. For the CDR3, the DNA is TGTGCCAGCAGCCCTAACTCCGGGACTAGCGGTAACAATGAGCAGTTCTTC.

The chain uses TRBV29-1 and TRBJ1-1; D possibly corresponds to TRBD1 (6 bases). The ends were cut back, 3 bases at V and 5 bases at J, with 25 bases in the middle. Per the germline V gene, CDR1 is SQVTM and CDR2 is ANQGSEA. CDR3 size: 17 residues. The CDR3 loop is CSVERGGAFDLVTEAFF. For the CDR3, the DNA is TGCAGCGTTGAGCGAGGGGGGGCATTTGATTTGGTGACTGAAGCTTTCTTT.

About this clone itself: Other DNA sequences in this specimen translate into the identical CDR3. The chain employs TRBV30 and TRBJ2-7; TRBD1 agrees at 10 bases. The CDR3 extends over 13 amino acids. In germline, CDR1 is GTSNPN, CDR2 SVGIG (reference sequence). J gave up 4 bases and V 5 bases, and 5 bases lay outside the gene matches. CDR3 loop: CAWSPGQGYEQYF. DNA of the CDR3: TGTGCCTGGTCCCCGGGACAGGGGTACGAGCAGTACTTC.

This clone was seen a few times. This rearrangement joins TRBV7-6 to TRBJ2-7; D remains unclear. Germline CDR1 reads SGHVS; CDR2 reads FNYEAQ. CDR3 size: 11 residues. V lost 5 bases to trimming and J lost 0 bases, with 2 bases between them. The CDR3 loop is CASSHSYEQYF. For the CDR3, the DNA is TGTGCCAGCAGCCACTCCTACGAGCAGTACTTC. The entire variable domain, with the rest obtained from reference TRBV7-6 and TRBJ2-7, is as follows: GAGVSQSPRYKVTKRGQDVALRCDPISGHVSLYWYRQALGQGPEFLTYFNYEAQQDKSGLPNDRFSAERPEGSISTLTIQRTEQRDSAMYRCASSHSYEQYFGPGTRLTVT.

This clone was seen only once. The rearrangement uses TRBV28 and TRBJ2-7; 13 bases agree with TRBD2. With V trimmed by 7 bases and J by 1 base, 4 bases remained unmatched. The CDR3 has 15 amino acids. CDR1 is MDHEN, CDR2 SYDVKM, per germline. In nucleotides, the CDR3 is TGTGCCAGCAAAGAACTAGCGGGAGGGTCCTACGAGCAGTACTTC. Protein: CASKELAGGSYEQYF.

The chain couples TRBV9 to TRBJ2-5; TRBD2 agrees at 8 bases. The germline gives CDR1 SGDLS, CDR2 YYNGEE. CDR3 length: 15 amino acids. The V and J ends lost 3 bases and 5 bases, in that order; junction bases with no gene match: 9. The CDR3 protein is CASSATSGSRETQYF. The DNA of the CDR3 is TGTGCCAGCAGCGCCACGAGCGGGAGCAGGGAGACCCAGTACTTC.

In its sample, this clone was seen once. The chain uses TRBV5-8 and TRBJ2-7, with 10 bases that match TRBD1. J lost 7 bases, V lost 2 bases, and 3 bases had no gene match. The CDR3 is 13 amino acids. Germline CDR1 reads SGHTS; CDR2 reads YDEGEE. The CDR3 nucleotides are TGTGCCAGCAGCTTCAGGACAGGGGGAGAGCAGTACTTC. It yields the protein CASSFRTGGEQYF.

The chain carries TRBV5-4 and TRBJ1-2; D unclear. Germline CDR1 and CDR2: SGHNT and YYREEE (reference sequence). Trimming shortened V by 0 bases and J by 3 bases, and 9 bases separated the two germline ends. The CDR3 has 14 amino acids. The CDR3 bases are TGTGCCAGCAGCTTGGTCCAGTTGGACTATGGCTACACCTTC. This gives the protein CASSLVQLDYGYTF.

The rearrangement links TRBV6-6 to TRBJ1-1; D is ambiguous. V was trimmed by 3 bases and J by 0 bases, leaving 11 bases between them. Per germline, CDR1 MNHNY and CDR2 SVGAGI (reference sequence). This CDR3 has 15 amino acids. In DNA, the CDR3 is TGTGCCAGCAGTTATAACCCCCTAGTGAACACTGAAGCTTTCTTT. Residues: CASSYNPLVNTEAFF.

The V call is TRBV7-8, the J call TRBJ2-1; D call uncertain. The CDR3 has 11 residues. The V gene's germline CDR1 is SGHVS and CDR2 FQNEAQ. For the CDR3, the DNA is TGTGCACTAATGTCCTACAATGAGCAGTTCTTC. Translating it yields CALMSYNEQFF.

This chain connects TRBV6-5 to TRBJ1-1; 9 positions agree with TRBD1. Looked up from germline, CDR1 is MNHEY and CDR2 is SVGAGI. Trimming took 1 base from V and 4 from J; bases not matched to a gene: 7. The CDR3 has 16 residues. The CDR3 DNA is TGTGCCAGCAGTTACTGGGGACAGGGCTTGGGCACTGAAGCTTTCTTT. Residues: CASSYWGQGLGTEAFF.

The chain has TRBV9 and TRBJ1-2; TRBD1 is a possible D gene (5 bases). Per the germline V gene, CDR1 is SGDLS and CDR2 is YYNGEE. Trimming cost V 0 bases and J 5 bases, with 11 bases left between them. The CDR3 spans 14 residues. The CDR3, as DNA: TGTGCCAGCAGCGTAGGGGACTTTGGGTATGGCTACACCTTC. Encoded protein: CASSVGDFGYGYTF. The variable domain in full, with the rest retrieved from reference TRBV9 and TRBJ1-2, is DSGVTQTPKHLITATGQRVTLRCSPRSGDLSVYWYQQSLDQGLQFLIQYYNGEERAKGNILERFSAQQFPDLHSELNLSSLELGDSALYFCASSVGDFGYGYTFGSGTRLTVV.

The chain links TRBV30 to TRBJ2-7; D might be TRBD1 (6 bases). Germline CDR1 and CDR2: GTSNPN and SVGIG (reference sequence). V shed 1 base and J shed 1 base, with 8 bases lying between them. The CDR3 sequence is 13 residues long. CDR3 region: CAWSAGQSYEQYF. Here the CDR3 DNA reads TGTGCCTGGAGTGCCGGACAGTCCTACGAGCAGTACTTC.

This sequence joins TRBV6-1 and TRBJ1-3, with TRBD1 matching over 7 bases. Germline V gene data show CDR1 as MNHNS and CDR2 as SASEGT. J lost 0 bases, V lost 5 bases, and 4 bases had no gene match. CDR3 size: 15 residues. The CDR3 bases are TGTGCCAGCAGTCGGACAGGCGACTCTGGAAACACCATATATTTT. This codes for CASSRTGDSGNTIYF.

The rearrangement uses TRBV10-3 and TRBJ2-2; a possible D gene is TRBD2 (6 bases). The length of the CDR3 is 19 residues. Germline lookup yields CDR1 ENHRY and CDR2 SYGVKD. Between the trimmed V and J ends, which lost 2 bases and 2 bases, there was a span of 21 bases. CDR3 coding DNA: TGTGCCATCAGTGAGACCGGTACGGGGGTGGCGATAAACACCGGGGAGCTGTTTTTT. Translating gives CAISETGTGVAINTGELFF.

The CDR3 sequence: CASKEGDGTEAFF. CDR3 nucleotide sequence: TGTGCCAGTAAAGAGGGGGACGGCACTGAAGCTTTCTTT. The rearrangement uses TRBV19 and TRBJ1-1, with a tentative D call TRBD1 (6 bases). The V gene's germline CDR1 is LNHDA and CDR2 SQIVND (reference sequence). The ends were cut back, 7 bases at V and 4 bases at J, with 13 bases in the middle. CDR3 size: 13 residues. Full variable domain (outside the CDR3, taken from reference TRBV19 and TRBJ1-1): DGGITQSPKYLFRKEGQNVTLSCEQNLNHDAMYWYRQDPGQGLRLIYYSQIVNDFQKGDIAEGYSVSREKKESFPLTVTSAQKNPTAFYLCASKEGDGTEAFFGQGTRLTVV.